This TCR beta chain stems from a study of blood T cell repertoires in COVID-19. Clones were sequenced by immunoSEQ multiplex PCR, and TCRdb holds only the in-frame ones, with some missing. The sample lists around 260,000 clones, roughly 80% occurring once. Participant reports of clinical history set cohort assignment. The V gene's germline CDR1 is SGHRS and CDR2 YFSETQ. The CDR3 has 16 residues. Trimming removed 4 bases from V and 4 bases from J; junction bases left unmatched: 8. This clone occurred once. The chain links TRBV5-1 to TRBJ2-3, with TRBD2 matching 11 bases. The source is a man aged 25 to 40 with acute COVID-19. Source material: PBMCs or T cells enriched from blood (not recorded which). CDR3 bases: TGCGCCAGCAGCACTACTAGCGGGGGTATCGCAGATACGCAGTATTTT. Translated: CASSTTSGGIADTQYF.